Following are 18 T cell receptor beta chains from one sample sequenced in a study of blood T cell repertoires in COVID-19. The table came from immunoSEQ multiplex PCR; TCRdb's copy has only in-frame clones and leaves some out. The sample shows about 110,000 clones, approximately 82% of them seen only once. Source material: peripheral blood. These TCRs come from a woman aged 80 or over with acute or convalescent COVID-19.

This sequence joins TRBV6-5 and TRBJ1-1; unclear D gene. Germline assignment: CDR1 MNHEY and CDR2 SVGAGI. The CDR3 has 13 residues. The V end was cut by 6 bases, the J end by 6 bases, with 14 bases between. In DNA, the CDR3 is TGTGCCAGCAGAACAGCGGTGGTACCTGAAGCTTTCTTT. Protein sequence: CASRTAVVPEAFF.

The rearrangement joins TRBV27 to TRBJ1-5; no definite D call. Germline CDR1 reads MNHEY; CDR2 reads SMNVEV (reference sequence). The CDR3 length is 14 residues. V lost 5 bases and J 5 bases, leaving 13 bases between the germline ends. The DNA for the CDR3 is TGTGCCAGCAGTGGGTCGGCGGGCGATCAGCCCCAGCATTTT. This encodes CASSGSAGDQPQHF.

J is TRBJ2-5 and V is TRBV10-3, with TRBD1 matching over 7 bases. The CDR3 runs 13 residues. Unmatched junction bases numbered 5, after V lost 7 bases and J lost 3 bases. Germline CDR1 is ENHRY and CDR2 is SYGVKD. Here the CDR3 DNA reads TGTGCCATCAAAGGGACAGTCGAAGAGACCCAGTACTTC. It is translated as CAIKGTVEETQYF.

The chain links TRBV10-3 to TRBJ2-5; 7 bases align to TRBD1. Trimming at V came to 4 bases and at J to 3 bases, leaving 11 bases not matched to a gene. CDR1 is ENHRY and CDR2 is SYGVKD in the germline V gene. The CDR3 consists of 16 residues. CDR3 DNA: TGTGCCATCAGTGCCTTTTCGACAGGGTTTGAAGAGACCCAGTACTTC. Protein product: CAISAFSTGFEETQYF.

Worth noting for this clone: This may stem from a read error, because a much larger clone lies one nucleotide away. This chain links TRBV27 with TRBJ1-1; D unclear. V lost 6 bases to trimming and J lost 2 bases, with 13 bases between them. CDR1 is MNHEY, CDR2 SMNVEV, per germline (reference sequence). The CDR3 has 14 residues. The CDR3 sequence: CASSPQAGNTEAFF. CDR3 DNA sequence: TGTGCCAGCAGCCCCCAAGCGGGAAACACTGAAGCTTTCTTT.

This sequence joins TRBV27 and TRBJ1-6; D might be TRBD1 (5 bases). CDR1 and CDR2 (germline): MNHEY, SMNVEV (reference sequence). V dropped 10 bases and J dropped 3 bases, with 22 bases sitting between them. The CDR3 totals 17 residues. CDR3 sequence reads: CATLNRDSLDYNSPLHF. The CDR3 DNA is TGTGCCACCCTTAATCGGGACTCCCTGGACTATAATTCACCCCTCCACTTT.

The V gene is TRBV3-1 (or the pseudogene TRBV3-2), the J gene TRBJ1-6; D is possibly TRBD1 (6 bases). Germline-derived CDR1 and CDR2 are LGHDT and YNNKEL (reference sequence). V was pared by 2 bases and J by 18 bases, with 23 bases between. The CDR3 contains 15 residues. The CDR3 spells CASSQSRQAVYSPHF. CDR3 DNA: TGTGCCAGCAGCCAAAGCAGACAGGCCGTCTATAGTCCCCACTTT.

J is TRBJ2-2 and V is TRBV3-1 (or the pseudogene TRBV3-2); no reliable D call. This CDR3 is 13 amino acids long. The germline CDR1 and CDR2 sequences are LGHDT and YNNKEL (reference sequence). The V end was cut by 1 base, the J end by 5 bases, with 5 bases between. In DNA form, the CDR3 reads TGTGCCAGCAGCCAAGTAGTGACCGGGGAGCTGTTTTTT. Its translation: CASSQVVTGELFF.

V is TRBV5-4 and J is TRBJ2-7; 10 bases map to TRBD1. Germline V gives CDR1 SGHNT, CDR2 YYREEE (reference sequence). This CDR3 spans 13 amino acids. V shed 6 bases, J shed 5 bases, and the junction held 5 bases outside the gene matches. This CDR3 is CASTRDRGNEQYF. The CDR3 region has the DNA TGTGCCAGCACCCGGGACAGGGGCAACGAGCAGTACTTC.

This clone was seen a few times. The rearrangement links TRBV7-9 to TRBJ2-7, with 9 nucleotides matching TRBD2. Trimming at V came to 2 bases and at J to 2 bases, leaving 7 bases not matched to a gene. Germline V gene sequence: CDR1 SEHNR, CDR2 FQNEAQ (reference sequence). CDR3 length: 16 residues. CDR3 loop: CASSLNRASGTYEQYF. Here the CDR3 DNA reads TGTGCCAGCAGCTTAAATCGGGCTAGCGGGACCTACGAGCAGTACTTC.

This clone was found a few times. The chain's CDR3 is CASSAAGGYNEQFF. CDR3 in DNA: TGTGCCAGCAGTGCAGCGGGAGGGTACAATGAGCAGTTCTTC. J is TRBJ2-1 and V is TRBV6-2 or TRBV6-3, with 10 bases that match TRBD2. CDR1 and CDR2 (germline): MNHEY, SVGEGT. The trim removed 5 bases at V and 4 bases at J, leaving 2 bases unmatched. The CDR3 covers 14 residues.

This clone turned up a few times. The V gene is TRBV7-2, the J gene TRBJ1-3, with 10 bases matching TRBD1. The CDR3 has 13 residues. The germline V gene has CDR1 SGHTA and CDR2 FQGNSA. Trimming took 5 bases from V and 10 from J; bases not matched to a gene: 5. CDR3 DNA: TGTGCCAGCAGCCAGGGACAGGGGTTTACCATATATTTT. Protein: CASSQGQGFTIYF.

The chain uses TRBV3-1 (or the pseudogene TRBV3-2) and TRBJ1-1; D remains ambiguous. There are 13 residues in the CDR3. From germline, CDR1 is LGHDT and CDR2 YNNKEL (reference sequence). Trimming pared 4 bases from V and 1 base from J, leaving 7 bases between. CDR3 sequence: CASSPDWNTEAFF. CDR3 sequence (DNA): TGTGCCAGCAGCCCTGACTGGAACACTGAAGCTTTCTTT.

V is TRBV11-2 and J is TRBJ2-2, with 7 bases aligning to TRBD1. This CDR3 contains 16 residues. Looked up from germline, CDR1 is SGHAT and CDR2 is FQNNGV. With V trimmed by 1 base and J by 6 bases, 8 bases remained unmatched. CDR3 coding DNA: TGTGCCAGCAGCTTAGTGGCAGGGGGAAGTGCCGGGGAGCTGTTTTTT. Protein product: CASSLVAGGSAGELFF. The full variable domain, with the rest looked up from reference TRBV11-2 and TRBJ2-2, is EAGVAQSPRYKIIEKRQSVAFWCNPISGHATLYWYQQILGQGPKLLIQFQNNGVVDDSQLPKDRFSAERLKGVDSTLKIQPAKLEDSAVYLCASSLVAGGSAGELFFGEGSRLTVL.

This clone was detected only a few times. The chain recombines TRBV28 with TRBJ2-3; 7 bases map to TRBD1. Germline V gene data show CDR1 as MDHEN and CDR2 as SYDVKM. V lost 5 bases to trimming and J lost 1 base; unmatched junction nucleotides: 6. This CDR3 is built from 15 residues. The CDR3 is CASSSRGSGTDTQYF. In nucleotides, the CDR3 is TGTGCCAGCAGTAGCAGGGGGAGCGGCACAGATACGCAGTATTTT.

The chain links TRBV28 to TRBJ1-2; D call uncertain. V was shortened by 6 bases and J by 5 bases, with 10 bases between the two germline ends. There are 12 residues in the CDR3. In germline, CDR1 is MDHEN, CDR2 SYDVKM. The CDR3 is CASRQVPYGYTF. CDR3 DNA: TGTGCCAGCAGGCAGGTTCCATATGGCTACACCTTC.

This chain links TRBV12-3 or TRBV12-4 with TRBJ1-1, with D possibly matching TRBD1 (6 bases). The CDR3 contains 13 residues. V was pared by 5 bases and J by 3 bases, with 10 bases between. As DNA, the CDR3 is TGTGCCAGCAGTCCACAGGGAGACACTGAAGCTTTCTTT. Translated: CASSPQGDTEAFF.

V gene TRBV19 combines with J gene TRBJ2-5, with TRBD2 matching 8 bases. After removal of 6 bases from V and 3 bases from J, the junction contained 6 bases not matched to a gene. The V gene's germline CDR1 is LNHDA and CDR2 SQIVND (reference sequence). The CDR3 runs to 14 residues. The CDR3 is CASSSGLGEETQYF. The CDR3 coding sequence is TGTGCCAGTAGCTCGGGACTAGGAGAAGAGACCCAGTACTTC.